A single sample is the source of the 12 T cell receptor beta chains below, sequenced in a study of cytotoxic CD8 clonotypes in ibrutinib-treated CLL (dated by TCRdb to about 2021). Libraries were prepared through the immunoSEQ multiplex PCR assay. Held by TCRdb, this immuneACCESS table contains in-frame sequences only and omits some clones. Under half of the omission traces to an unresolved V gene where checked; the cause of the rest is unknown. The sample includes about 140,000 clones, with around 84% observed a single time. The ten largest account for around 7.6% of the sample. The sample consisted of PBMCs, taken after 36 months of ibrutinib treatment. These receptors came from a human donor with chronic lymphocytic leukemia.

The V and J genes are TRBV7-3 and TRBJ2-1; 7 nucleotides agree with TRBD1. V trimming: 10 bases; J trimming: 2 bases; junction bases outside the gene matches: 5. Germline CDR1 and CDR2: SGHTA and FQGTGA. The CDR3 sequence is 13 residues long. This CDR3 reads CATAQGAYNEQFF. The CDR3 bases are TGTGCCACTGCTCAGGGGGCCTACAATGAGCAGTTCTTC.

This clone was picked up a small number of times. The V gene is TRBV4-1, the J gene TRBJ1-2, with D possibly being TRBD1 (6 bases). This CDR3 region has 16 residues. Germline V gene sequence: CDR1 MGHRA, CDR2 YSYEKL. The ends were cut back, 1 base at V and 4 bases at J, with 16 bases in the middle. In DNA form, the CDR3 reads TGCGCCAGCAGCCAAGGCCCCACCGACAGGATCTATGGCTACACCTTC. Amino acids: CASSQGPTDRIYGYTF.

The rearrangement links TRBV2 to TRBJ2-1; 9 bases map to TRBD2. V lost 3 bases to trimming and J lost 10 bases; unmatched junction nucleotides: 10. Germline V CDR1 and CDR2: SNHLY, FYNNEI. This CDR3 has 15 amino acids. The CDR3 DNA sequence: TGTGCCAGCAGTGAGGTAGCGGGAGCAGCGGGAGAGCAGTTCTTC. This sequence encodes CASSEVAGAAGEQFF.

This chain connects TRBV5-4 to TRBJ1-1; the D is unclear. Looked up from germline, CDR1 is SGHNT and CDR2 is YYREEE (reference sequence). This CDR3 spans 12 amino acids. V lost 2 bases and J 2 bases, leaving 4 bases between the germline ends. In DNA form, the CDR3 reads TGTGCCAGCAGCTTATTAAACACTGAAGCTTTCTTT. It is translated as CASSLLNTEAFF.

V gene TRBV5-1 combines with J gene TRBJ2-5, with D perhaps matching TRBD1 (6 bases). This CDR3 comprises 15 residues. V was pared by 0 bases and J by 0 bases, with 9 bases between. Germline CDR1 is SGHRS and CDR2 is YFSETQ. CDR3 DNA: TGCGCCAGCAGCTTGGGGACAGAATACCAAGAGACCCAGTACTTC. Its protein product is CASSLGTEYQETQYF.

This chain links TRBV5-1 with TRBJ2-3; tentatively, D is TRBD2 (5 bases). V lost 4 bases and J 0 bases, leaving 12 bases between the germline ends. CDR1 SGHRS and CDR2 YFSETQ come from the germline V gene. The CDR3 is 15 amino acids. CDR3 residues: CASSTTSGSTDTQYF. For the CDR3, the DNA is TGCGCCAGCAGCACGACTTCGGGGAGCACAGATACGCAGTATTTT.

CDR3 sequence (DNA): TGTGCCAGTAGTATGAGGGGGCCCGGAAACACCATATATTTT. This codes for CASSMRGPGNTIYF. The chain carries TRBV19 and TRBJ1-3; 7 positions agree with TRBD1. J lost 4 bases, V lost 3 bases, and 3 bases had no gene match. This CDR3 region has 14 residues. Germline CDR1 and CDR2: LNHDA and SQIVND (reference sequence).

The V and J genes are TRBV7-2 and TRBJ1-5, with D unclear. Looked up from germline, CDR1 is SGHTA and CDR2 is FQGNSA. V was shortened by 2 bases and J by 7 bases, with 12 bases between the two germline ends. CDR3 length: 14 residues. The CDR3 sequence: CASSLPGWEQPQHF. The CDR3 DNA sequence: TGTGCCAGCAGCTTACCAGGTTGGGAACAGCCCCAGCATTTT.

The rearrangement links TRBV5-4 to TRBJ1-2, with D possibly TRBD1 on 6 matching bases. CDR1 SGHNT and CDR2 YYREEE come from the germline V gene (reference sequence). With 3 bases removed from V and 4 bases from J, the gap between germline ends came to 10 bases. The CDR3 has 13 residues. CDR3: CASSSTGIYGYTF. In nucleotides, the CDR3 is TGTGCCAGCAGCTCTACAGGGATCTATGGCTACACCTTC.

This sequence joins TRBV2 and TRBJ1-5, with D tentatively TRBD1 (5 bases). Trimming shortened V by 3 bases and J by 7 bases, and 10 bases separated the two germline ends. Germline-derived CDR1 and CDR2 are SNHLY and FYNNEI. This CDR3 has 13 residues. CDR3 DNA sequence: TGTGCCAGCAGTGATCAGGGAGGGCAGCCCCAGCATTTT. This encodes CASSDQGGQPQHF.

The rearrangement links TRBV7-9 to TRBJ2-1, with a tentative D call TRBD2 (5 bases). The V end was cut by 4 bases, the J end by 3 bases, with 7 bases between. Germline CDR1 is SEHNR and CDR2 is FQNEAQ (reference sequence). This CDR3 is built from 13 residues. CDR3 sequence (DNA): TGTGCCAGCAGCTCCCGGGACTACAATGAGCAGTTCTTC. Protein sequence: CASSSRDYNEQFF.

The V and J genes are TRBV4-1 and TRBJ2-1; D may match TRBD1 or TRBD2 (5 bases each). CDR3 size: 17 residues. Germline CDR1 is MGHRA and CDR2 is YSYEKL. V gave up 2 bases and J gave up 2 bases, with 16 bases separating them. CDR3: CASSQPSRGFPYNEQFF. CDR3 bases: TGCGCCAGCAGCCAACCCAGCCGGGGCTTTCCCTACAATGAGCAGTTCTTC.